Listed below are T cell receptor beta chains from one sample, sequenced in a study of blood T cell repertoires in COVID-19. Data came from immunoSEQ multiplex PCR; TCRdb stores just in-frame clones and leaves some out. This sample has 250,000 or so clones, with under 85% found just once. The sample taken for sequencing was PBMCs or T cells enriched from blood (not recorded which). Receptors originate from a man aged 55 to 69 who had recovered from COVID-19. Both conserved end residues are part of each CDR3. The order of the fields is clone size, CDR3 length, V gene, D gene, J gene, CDR3 protein, CDR3 DNA. The D gene is left open where the match is weak. Size is stated for part of the rows, as once, few or many counts, or as a class when the clone is expanded.

>.|15|TRBV11-1|.|TRBJ2-1
CASSLLRFTYNEQFF
TGTGCCAGCAGCTTACTCAGGTTCACCTACAATGAGCAGTTCTTC
>few|14|TRBV7-2|TRBD1|TRBJ1-2
CASSPGQGARGYTF
TGTGCCAGCAGCCCCGGACAGGGGGCTAGGGGCTACACCTTC
>.|18|TRBV10-3|TRBD2|TRBJ2-1
CAMSPGQGTSGGNNEQFF
TGTGCCATGTCCCCGGGACAGGGAACTAGCGGGGGGAACAATGAGCAGTTCTTC
>once|16|TRBV27|TRBD1|TRBJ1-2
CASRRTQQGWYYGYTF
TGTGCCAGCAGACGAACCCAACAGGGGTGGTACTATGGCTACACCTTC
>.|16|TRBV4-2|.|TRBJ2-7
CASSQDRGTGSYEQYF
TGTGCCAGCAGCCAAGATCGCGGGACCGGGTCCTACGAGCAGTACTTC
>.|15|TRBV7-6|TRBD2|TRBJ2-5
CASSLVSGGEETQYF
TGTGCCAGCAGCTTAGTTAGCGGGGGGGAAGAGACCCAGTACTTC
>few|16|TRBV19|.|TRBJ2-1
CATYSGHSFSYNEQFF
TGTGCCACCTACTCGGGACACTCTTTCTCCTACAATGAGCAGTTCTTC
>.|18|TRBV11-2|TRBD2|TRBJ2-5
CASSSRTSGGAGQETQYF
TGTGCCAGCAGCTCCCGGACTAGCGGGGGGGCGGGGCAAGAGACCCAGTACTTC
>.|17|TRBV12-5|TRBD1|TRBJ1-5
CASGPDREAYSNQPQHF
TGTGCTAGTGGGCCGGACAGGGAGGCATATAGCAATCAGCCCCAGCATTTT
>once|16|TRBV6-1|TRBD1|TRBJ1-5
CASSEYGTGGTQPQHF
TGTGCCAGCAGTGAATATGGGACAGGGGGCACTCAGCCCCAGCATTTT
>.|12|TRBV18|.|TRBJ2-5
CASSPPGEIQYF
TGTGCCAGCTCACCCCCCGGGGAGATCCAGTACTTC
>.|14|TRBV19|TRBD1|TRBJ1-1
CASSIRGEGTEAFF
TGTGCCAGTAGTATCAGGGGGGAAGGGACTGAAGCTTTCTTT
>few|13|TRBV6-5|TRBD1|TRBJ2-2
CASSLGQSGELFF
TGTGCCAGCAGTTTGGGACAGTCCGGGGAGCTGTTTTTT
>.|16|TRBV5-8|TRBD2|TRBJ2-3
CASTSFSGGGRGTQYF
TGTGCCAGCACCTCGTTTAGCGGGGGCGGCCGGGGGACGCAGTATTTT
>.|15|TRBV5-5|TRBD1|TRBJ1-6
CASSQSGTGTSPLHF
TGTGCCAGCAGCCAATCCGGGACAGGGACCTCACCCCTCCACTTT
>.|14|TRBV5-8|.|TRBJ1-4
CAIGTPPTNEKLFF
TGTGCCATCGGGACACCTCCAACTAATGAAAAACTGTTTTTT
>.|17|TRBV6-2/TRBV6-3|TRBD2|TRBJ2-3
CASSPRWGGGPTDTQYF
TGTGCCAGCAGCCCTCGCTGGGGCGGGGGGCCTACAGATACGCAGTATTTT
>.|15|TRBV5-1|TRBD2|TRBJ2-2
CASSPRTSGAGELFF
TGCGCCAGCAGCCCACGGACTAGCGGGGCCGGGGAGCTGTTTTTT
>.|14|TRBV14|TRBD1|TRBJ1-1
CASRGRQGNTEAFF
TGTGCCAGCAGAGGAAGACAGGGGAACACTGAAGCTTTCTTT
>few|17|TRBV2|.|TRBJ1-3
CASRATKTEYSGNTIYF
TGTGCCAGCAGAGCTACCAAGACGGAGTACTCTGGAAACACCATATATTTT
>.|15|TRBV29-1|TRBD1|TRBJ2-3
CSVEPDRGRTDTQYF
TGCAGCGTTGAACCCGACAGGGGGCGTACAGATACGCAGTATTTT
>.|13|TRBV5-8|.|TRBJ2-7
CASTIPQGGEQYF
TGTGCCAGCACCATCCCGCAGGGTGGTGAGCAGTACTTC
>.|14|TRBV4-3|.|TRBJ1-1
CASSLGGSRTEAFF
TGCGCCAGCAGCCTCGGGGGTTCTAGGACTGAAGCTTTCTTT
>few|14|TRBV3-1/TRBV3-2|TRBD1|TRBJ2-1
CASSTILQGYEQFF
TGTGCCAGCAGCACGATCCTACAGGGGTATGAGCAGTTCTTC
>few|15|TRBV5-6|.|TRBJ1-2
CASSSRLIANYGYTF
TGTGCCAGCAGCTCCCGACTGATAGCTAACTATGGCTACACCTTC
>.|15|TRBV7-2|TRBD2|TRBJ2-1
CASSPPSGGFDEQFF
TGTGCCAGCAGTCCTCCTAGCGGGGGGTTCGATGAGCAGTTCTTC
>.|16|TRBV7-2|TRBD1|TRBJ1-6
CASSLNAGGLNSPLHF
TGTGCCAGCAGCTTAAACGCAGGGGGCCTAAATTCACCCCTCCACTTT
>.|15|TRBV5-1|TRBD1|TRBJ1-2
CASSLNTGEHYGYTF
TGCGCCAGCAGCTTAAATACAGGGGAACACTATGGCTACACCTTC
>.|15|TRBV2|TRBD1|TRBJ1-6
CASSEGQGIGSPLHF
TGTGCCAGCAGTGAAGGACAGGGGATTGGTTCACCCCTCCACTTT
>.|13|TRBV3-1/TRBV3-2|.|TRBJ2-5
CASSPGIQETQYF
TGTGCCAGCAGTCCCGGGATTCAAGAGACCCAGTACTTC
>.|11|TRBV10-3|.|TRBJ2-5
CAIASQETQYF
TGTGCCATCGCCAGCCAAGAGACCCAGTACTTC
>.|14|TRBV7-8|.|TRBJ1-5
CASSLDRADQPQHF
TGTGCCAGCAGCTTAGACAGGGCTGACCAGCCCCAGCATTTT
>few|13|TRBV12-3/TRBV12-4|.|TRBJ1-1
CASSQTGNTEAFF
TGTGCCAGCAGTCAGACAGGGAACACTGAAGCTTTCTTT
>.|15|TRBV4-1|.|TRBJ1-1
CASSQERTPNTEAFF
TGCGCCAGCAGCCAAGAAAGGACACCGAACACTGAAGCTTTCTTT
>.|19|TRBV18|TRBD2|TRBJ2-1
CASSPPRGPGAGGINEQFF
TGTGCCAGCTCACCACCGCGGGGACCCGGAGCGGGGGGTATCAATGAGCAGTTCTTC
>.|15|TRBV6-2/TRBV6-3|.|TRBJ2-7
CASSYGAGVSYEQYF
TGTGCCAGCAGTTACGGGGCAGGGGTGTCCTACGAGCAGTACTTC
>.|15|TRBV6-2/TRBV6-3|TRBD1|TRBJ2-1
CASSYPRDRGVEQFF
TGTGCCAGCAGTTACCCCCGGGACAGGGGTGTTGAGCAGTTCTTC
>.|12|TRBV15|.|TRBJ1-1
CATSIGNTEAFF
TGTGCCACCAGCATCGGGAACACTGAAGCTTTCTTT
>.|14|TRBV7-2|.|TRBJ2-2
CASSPLPNTGELFF
TGTGCCAGCAGCCCCCTACCGAACACCGGGGAGCTGTTTTTT
>once|17|TRBV5-6|TRBD1|TRBJ1-1
CASSFLGQPIPNTEAFF
TGTGCCAGCAGCTTCTTGGGACAGCCCATCCCGAACACTGAAGCTTTCTTT
>.|14|TRBV19|.|TRBJ1-5
CASSGTHSNQPQHF
TGTGCCAGTAGCGGGACTCATAGCAATCAGCCCCAGCATTTT
>.|17|TRBV27|.|TRBJ1-6
CASSPPGLGWALSTLHF
TGTGCCAGCAGCCCCCCCGGACTGGGATGGGCTTTGTCGACCCTCCACTTT
>once|14|TRBV20-1|TRBD2|TRBJ2-7
CSASPLAVTYEQYF
TGCAGTGCTAGTCCCCTAGCGGTGACCTACGAGCAGTACTTC
>.|12|TRBV6-5|TRBD1|TRBJ1-4
CASRTGDEKLFF
TGTGCCAGTCGGACAGGGGACGAAAAACTGTTTTTT
>.|14|TRBV18|.|TRBJ2-3
CASSRGLEGDTQYF
TGTGCCAGCTCACGGGGTCTAGAGGGAGATACGCAGTATTTT
>once|14|TRBV6-5|TRBD2|TRBJ2-1
CASLRASGGSKTFF
TGTGCCAGTCTGCGGGCTAGCGGGGGCAGCAAAACGTTCTTC
>.|11|TRBV7-6|.|TRBJ2-7
CASSQGAEQYF
TGTGCCAGCAGCCAAGGGGCTGAGCAGTACTTC
>.|14|TRBV7-2|.|TRBJ2-3
CASSTGGLTDTQYF
TGTGCCAGCAGCACGGGGGGCCTCACAGATACGCAGTATTTT
>.|13|TRBV12-3/TRBV12-4|.|TRBJ2-7
CASSRAAHYEQYF
TGTGCCAGCAGCCGAGCGGCCCATTACGAGCAGTACTTC